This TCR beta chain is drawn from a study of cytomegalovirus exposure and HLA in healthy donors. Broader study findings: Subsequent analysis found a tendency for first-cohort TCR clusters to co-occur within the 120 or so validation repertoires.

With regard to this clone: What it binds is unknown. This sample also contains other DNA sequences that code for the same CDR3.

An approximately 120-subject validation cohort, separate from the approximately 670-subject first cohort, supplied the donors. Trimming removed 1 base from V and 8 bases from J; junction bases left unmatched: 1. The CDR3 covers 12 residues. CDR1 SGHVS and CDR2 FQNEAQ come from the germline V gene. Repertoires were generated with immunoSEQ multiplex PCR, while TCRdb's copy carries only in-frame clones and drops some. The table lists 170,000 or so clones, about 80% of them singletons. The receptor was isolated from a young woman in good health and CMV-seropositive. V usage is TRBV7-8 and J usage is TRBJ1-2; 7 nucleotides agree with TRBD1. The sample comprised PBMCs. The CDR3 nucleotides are TGTGCCAGCAGCTTAGGGGGACAGGGCTACACCTTC. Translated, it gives CASSLGGQGYTF.